This TCR beta chain was found in a study of T cell responses to AZD1222 COVID-19 vaccine. The count of this clone is one. The length of the CDR3 is 17 residues. TCRdb's copy holds only in-frame clones and misses some; the assay was immunoSEQ multiplex PCR. The repertoire holds about 140,000 clones, with over 90% as singletons. The chain employs TRBV1 and TRBJ2-7; the listed D gene, TRBD2, was not tested against the DNA. TRBV1 is a documented pseudogene. The source material was peripheral blood, sampled on day 0 of AZD1222 vaccination. This clonotype originated in an adult in good health. This CDR3 is CTSSQDLVRLAGAEQYF. Here the CDR3 DNA reads TGCACCAGCAGCCAAGATCTTGTAAGACTAGCGGGAGCCGAGCAGTACTTC.